Shown below are 24 T cell receptor beta chains from a single sample sequenced in a study of T cell responses to AZD1222 COVID-19 vaccine. Here immunoSEQ multiplex PCR was the method, and the copy in TCRdb shows in-frame clones only, minus some. The sample lists 80,000 to 90,000 clones, approximately 89% occurring once. Sequencing was performed on peripheral blood, taken on day 0 of AZD1222 vaccination. These receptors all stem from an adult in good health.

The chain joins TRBV5-1 to TRBJ1-6; no definite D call. Trimming pared 5 bases from V and 5 bases from J, leaving 11 bases between. The length of the CDR3 is 14 residues. Germline V gives CDR1 SGHRS, CDR2 YFSETQ. The CDR3 spells CASSGSLDNSPLHF. CDR3 nucleotide sequence: TGCGCCAGCAGTGGGTCTCTCGATAATTCACCCCTCCACTTT.

The J gene is TRBJ1-1, the V gene TRBV5-1; TRBD1 aligns across 9 bases. J gave up 4 bases and V 3 bases, and 4 bases lay outside the gene matches. From germline, CDR1 is SGHRS and CDR2 YFSETQ. CDR3 length: 14 amino acids. The CDR3 DNA is TGCGCCAGCAGCTCACAGGGGGCGACCACTGAAGCTTTCTTT. Translated: CASSSQGATTEAFF. Full variable domain (rest looked up from reference TRBV5-1 and TRBJ1-1): KAGVTQTPRYLIKTRGQQVTLSCSPISGHRSVSWYQQTPGQGLQFLFEYFSETQRNKGNFPGRFSGRQFSNSRSEMNVSTLELGDSALYLCASSSQGATTEAFFGQGTRLTVV.

V is TRBV12-3 or TRBV12-4 and J is TRBJ1-4; 8 bases line up with TRBD1. Trimming cost V 5 bases and J 14 bases; bases outside gene matches: 10. This CDR3 has 13 residues. DNA for the CDR3: TGTGCCAGCAGTCCAGGGGGCCCAGGAGCGCTGTTTTTT. Amino acids: CASSPGGPGALFF.

This rearrangement joins TRBV3-1 (or the pseudogene TRBV3-2) to TRBJ1-1, with 10 bases identical to TRBD1. Germline-derived CDR1 and CDR2 are LGHDT and YNNKEL (reference sequence). V shed 4 bases, J shed 3 bases, and the junction held 11 bases outside the gene matches. The CDR3 has 17 residues. CDR3 sequence: CASSPVPGQGTDTEAFF. In DNA form, the CDR3 reads TGTGCCAGCAGCCCTGTCCCGGGACAGGGGACGGACACTGAAGCTTTCTTT.

In this sample, this clone turned up once. CDR3 residues: CASSILAGNTGELFF. The CDR3 DNA reads as TGTGCCAGCAGTATACTAGCGGGAAACACCGGGGAGCTGTTTTTT. The rearrangement joins TRBV2 to TRBJ2-2, with TRBD2 matching 10 bases. This CDR3 region has 15 residues. Trimming removed 5 bases from V and 2 bases from J; junction bases left unmatched: 2. Per germline, CDR1 SNHLY and CDR2 FYNNEI.

This chain joins TRBV4-2 and TRBJ2-4; no definite D call. The CDR3 has 16 residues. Germline V gives CDR1 LGHNA, CDR2 YNFKEQ. The germline V and J ends were trimmed by 2 bases and 1 base, with 12 bases remaining between them. CDR3 protein: CASSQSNQAAKNIQYF. DNA of the CDR3: TGTGCCAGCAGCCAATCCAACCAAGCGGCCAAAAACATTCAGTACTTC.

The sample holds a few counts of this clone. The DNA of the CDR3 is TGTGCCAGCAGGGCCGGGACAGGGGGAGTCGATGAGCAGTTCTTC. It specifies CASRAGTGGVDEQFF. The chain uses TRBV7-2 and TRBJ2-1, with 11 bases aligning to TRBD1. The CDR3 has 15 amino acids. V shed 6 bases and J 8 bases; nucleotides not matched to a gene: 9. Germline V CDR1 and CDR2: SGHTA, FQGNSA.

In its sample, this clone was seen a few times. This rearrangement joins TRBV19 to TRBJ1-3; TRBD1 matches 7 bases. The J segment lost 2 bases and the V segment lost 5 bases, leaving 6 bases of the junction unmatched. The CDR3 loop spans 15 amino acids. Germline lookup yields CDR1 LNHDA and CDR2 SQIVND (reference sequence). CDR3: CASSPGTVTGNTIYF. In nucleotides, the CDR3 is TGTGCCAGTAGTCCCGGGACAGTTACTGGAAACACCATATATTTT.

V and J are TRBV29-1 and TRBJ1-5; D gene ambiguous. Between the trimmed V and J ends, which lost 7 bases and 5 bases, there was a span of 15 bases. The CDR3 covers 13 residues. Germline CDR1 SQVTM, CDR2 ANQGSEA. The CDR3: CSASQGVHQPQHF. The CDR3 DNA follows: TGCAGCGCTTCTCAAGGAGTGCATCAGCCCCAGCATTTT.

The V gene is TRBV5-1, the J gene TRBJ2-3; no definite D call. The germline V and J ends were trimmed by 0 bases and 5 bases, with 13 bases remaining between them. Germline V gene sequence: CDR1 SGHRS, CDR2 YFSETQ. The CDR3 extends over 15 amino acids. The DNA for the CDR3 is TGCGCCAGCAGCTTGGCCACTTCTCAAGGAGATACGCAGTATTTT. Amino acid sequence: CASSLATSQGDTQYF.

V gene TRBV6-1 combines with J gene TRBJ1-2; D gene unclear. The germline CDR1 and CDR2 sequences are MNHNS and SASEGT. The CDR3 is 13 residues long. Trimming left V 0 bases short and J 4 bases short, with 6 bases between. The CDR3 DNA follows: TGTGCCAGCAGTGAAGCGGTTAGCTATGGCTACACCTTC. It yields the protein CASSEAVSYGYTF.

The chain links TRBV2 to TRBJ1-6; weak D call: TRBD1 (5 bases). CDR3 size: 16 residues. Germline V CDR1 and CDR2: SNHLY, FYNNEI. Between the trimmed V and J ends, which lost 7 bases and 0 bases, there was a span of 13 bases. CDR3 sequence: CASIRDRRSYNSPLHF. Here the CDR3 DNA reads TGTGCCAGCATTAGGGACCGTCGCTCCTATAATTCACCCCTCCACTTT. Full variable domain (rest looked up from reference TRBV2 and TRBJ1-6): EPEVTQTPSHQVTQMGQEVILRCVPISNHLYFYWYRQILGQKVEFLVSFYNNEISEKSEIFDDQFSVERPDGSNFTLKIRSTKLEDSAMYFCASIRDRRSYNSPLHFGNGTRLTVT.

This sequence joins TRBV4-3 and TRBJ1-3; D ambiguous. Between the trimmed V and J ends, which lost 0 bases and 0 bases, there was a span of 12 bases. Germline V gene sequence: CDR1 LGHNA, CDR2 YSLEER. This CDR3 region has 17 residues. CDR3 region: CASSQEGSRYSGNTIYF. CDR3 nucleotide sequence: TGCGCCAGCAGCCAAGAAGGAAGCAGGTACTCTGGAAACACCATATATTTT.

The J gene is TRBJ2-7, the V gene TRBV5-1; 11 bases fit TRBD2. After removal of 5 bases from V and 4 bases from J, the junction contained 2 bases not matched to a gene. Per germline, CDR1 SGHRS and CDR2 YFSETQ. The CDR3 extends over 13 amino acids. The CDR3, as DNA: TGCGCCAGCAGAGGGACTAGCGGTTACGAGCAGTACTTC. Its protein is CASRGTSGYEQYF.

V usage is TRBV18 and J usage is TRBJ2-3; no firm D call. The CDR3 is 14 amino acids. The V gene lost 0 bases and the J gene lost 6 bases, with 10 bases spanning the gap. Germline V gives CDR1 KGHSH, CDR2 LQKENI. DNA for the CDR3: TGTGCCAGCTCACCACCGACGATCACGGATACGCAGTATTTT. Residues: CASSPPTITDTQYF.

This sequence joins TRBV25-1 and TRBJ2-1; no clear D gene. In germline, CDR1 is MGHDK, CDR2 SYGVNS. V lost 4 bases and J lost 0, with 13 bases in between. The CDR3 loop spans 16 amino acids. The CDR3 spells CASSGLGYTSYNEQFF. As DNA, the CDR3 is TGTGCCAGCAGTGGCCTTGGGTATACCTCCTACAATGAGCAGTTCTTC.

The chain combines TRBV15 with TRBJ1-1, with D hard to call. Germline V gives CDR1 LNHNV, CDR2 YYDKDF (reference sequence). The V and J ends lost 0 bases and 0 bases respectively, with 8 bases between them. The CDR3 covers 15 residues. The CDR3 reads CATSRELGMNTEAFF. CDR3 bases: TGTGCCACCAGCAGAGAACTGGGGATGAACACTGAAGCTTTCTTT.

The V and J genes are TRBV5-4 and TRBJ1-6, with TRBD1 as a possible D gene (5 bases). Trimming removed 4 bases at V and 5 bases at J, with 13 bases between. This CDR3 has 15 amino acids. CDR1 SGHNT and CDR2 YYREEE come from the germline V gene (reference sequence). The CDR3 DNA follows: TGTGCCAGCAGCCTGTGGGGCCCCGATAATTCACCCCTCCACTTT. Amino acid sequence: CASSLWGPDNSPLHF.

V and J are TRBV5-4 and TRBJ1-2; 8 nucleotides align to TRBD1. Germline lookup yields CDR1 SGHNT and CDR2 YYREEE (reference sequence). The CDR3 contains 14 residues. After removal of 3 bases from V and 3 bases from J, the junction contained 4 bases not matched to a gene. The CDR3 nucleotides read TGTGCCAGCAGCTATTCAGGGGGCGACTATGGCTACACCTTC. Translated, it gives CASSYSGGDYGYTF.

The rearrangement joins TRBV2 to TRBJ1-1; D uncertain. The CDR3 loop spans 13 amino acids. Trimming shortened V by 7 bases and J by 0 bases, and 9 bases separated the two germline ends. The germline V gene has CDR1 SNHLY and CDR2 FYNNEI. In DNA, the CDR3 is TGTGCCAGCAAACCCAGATTGAACACTGAAGCTTTCTTT. This sequence encodes CASKPRLNTEAFF.

A single count supports this clone. V is TRBV7-6 and J is TRBJ2-7, with 11 bases matching TRBD2. V shed 1 base, J shed 2 bases, and the junction held 4 bases outside the gene matches. Germline V lookup: CDR1 SGHVS, CDR2 FNYEAQ. The CDR3 is made up of 16 amino acids. CDR3 sequence (DNA): TGTGCCAGCAGCTTAGAGGGACTAGCGGAGCCCTACGAGCAGTACTTC. Translated, it gives CASSLEGLAEPYEQYF.

The rearrangement uses TRBV12-3 or TRBV12-4 and TRBJ2-1, with D possibly being TRBD1 (5 bases). V was pared by 5 bases and J by 5 bases, with 10 bases between. The length of the CDR3 is 13 residues. For the CDR3, the DNA is TGTGCCAGCAGTACCAGGGCCAACAATGAGCAGTTCTTC. It yields the protein CASSTRANNEQFF.

The CDR3 nucleotides read TGTGCCAGCAGCCCGACAGGGAACACTGAAGCTTTCTTT. Translating gives CASSPTGNTEAFF. This chain joins TRBV5-4 and TRBJ1-1, with D possibly TRBD1 on 6 matching bases. V lost 4 bases and J lost 1, with 8 bases in between. Germline CDR1 is SGHNT and CDR2 is YYREEE (reference sequence). The CDR3 contains 13 residues.

This chain uses TRBV30 with TRBJ1-1, with TRBD1 as a possible D gene (6 bases). Per germline, CDR1 GTSNPN and CDR2 SVGIG (reference sequence). CDR3 length: 14 amino acids. Trimming took 4 bases from V and 4 from J, leaving 16 bases between them. Here the CDR3 reads CAWIGGALGTEAFF. DNA of the CDR3: TGTGCCTGGATTGGGGGGGCCCTCGGCACTGAAGCTTTCTTT.